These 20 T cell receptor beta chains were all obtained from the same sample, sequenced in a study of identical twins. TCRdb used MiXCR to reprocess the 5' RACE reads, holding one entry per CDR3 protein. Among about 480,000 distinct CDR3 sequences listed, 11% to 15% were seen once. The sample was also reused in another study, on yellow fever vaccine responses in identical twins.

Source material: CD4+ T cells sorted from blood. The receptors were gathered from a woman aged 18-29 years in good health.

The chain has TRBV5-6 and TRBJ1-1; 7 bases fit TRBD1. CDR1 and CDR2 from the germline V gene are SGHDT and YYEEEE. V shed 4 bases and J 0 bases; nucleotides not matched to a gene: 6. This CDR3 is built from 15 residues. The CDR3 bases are TGTGCCAGCAGCCTAGGGACAGTCATGAACACTGAAGCTTTCTTT. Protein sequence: CASSLGTVMNTEAFF.

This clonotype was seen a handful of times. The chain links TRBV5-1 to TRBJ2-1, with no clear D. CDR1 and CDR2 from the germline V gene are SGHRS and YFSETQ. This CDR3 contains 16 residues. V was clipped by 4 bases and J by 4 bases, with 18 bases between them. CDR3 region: CASSPSPLNGYNEQFF. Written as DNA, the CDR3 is TGCGCCAGCAGCCCCAGCCCTTTGAACGGGTACAATGAGCAGTTCTTC.

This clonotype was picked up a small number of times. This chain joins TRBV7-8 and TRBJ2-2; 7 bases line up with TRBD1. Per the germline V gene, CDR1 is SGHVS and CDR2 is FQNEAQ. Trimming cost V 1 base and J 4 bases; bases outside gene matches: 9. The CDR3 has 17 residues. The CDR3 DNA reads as TGTGCCAGCAGCTTAGAGGGGCAGGGGGTCCCCACCGGGGAGCTGTTTTTT. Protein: CASSLEGQGVPTGELFF.

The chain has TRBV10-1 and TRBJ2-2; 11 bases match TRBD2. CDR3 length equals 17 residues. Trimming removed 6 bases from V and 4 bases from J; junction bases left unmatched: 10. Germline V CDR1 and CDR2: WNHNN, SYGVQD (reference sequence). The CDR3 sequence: CASRASGGPTGTGELFF. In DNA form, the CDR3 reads TGCGCCAGCAGGGCTAGCGGGGGGCCAACAGGCACCGGGGAGCTGTTTTTT.

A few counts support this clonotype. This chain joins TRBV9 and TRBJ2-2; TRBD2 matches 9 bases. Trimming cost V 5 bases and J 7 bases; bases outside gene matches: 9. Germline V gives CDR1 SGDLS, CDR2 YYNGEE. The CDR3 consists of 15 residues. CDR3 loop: CASSVTAGGRGELFF. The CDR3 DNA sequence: TGTGCCAGCAGTGTTACGGCGGGGGGGCGCGGGGAGCTGTTTTTT.

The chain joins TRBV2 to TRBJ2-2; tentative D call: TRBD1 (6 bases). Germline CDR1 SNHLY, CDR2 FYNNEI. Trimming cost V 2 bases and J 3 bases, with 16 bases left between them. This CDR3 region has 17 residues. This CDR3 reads CASSEKVRGIYTGELFF. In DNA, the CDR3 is TGTGCCAGCAGTGAAAAGGTCAGGGGAATTTACACCGGGGAGCTGTTTTTT.

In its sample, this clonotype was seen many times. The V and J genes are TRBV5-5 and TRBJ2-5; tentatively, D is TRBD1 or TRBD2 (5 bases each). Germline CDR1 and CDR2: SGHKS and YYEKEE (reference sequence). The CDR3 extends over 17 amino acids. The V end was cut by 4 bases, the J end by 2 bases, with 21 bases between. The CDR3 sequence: CASSLGYRGTGQETQYF. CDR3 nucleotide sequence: TGTGCCAGCAGCCTAGGATATCGGGGCACGGGGCAAGAGACCCAGTACTTC.

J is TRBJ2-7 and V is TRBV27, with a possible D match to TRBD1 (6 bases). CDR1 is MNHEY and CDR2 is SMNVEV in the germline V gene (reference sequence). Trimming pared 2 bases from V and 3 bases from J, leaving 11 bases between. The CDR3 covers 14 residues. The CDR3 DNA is TGTGCCAGCAGTTTAAGAGAACAGGGCTACGAGCAGTACTTC. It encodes CASSLREQGYEQYF.

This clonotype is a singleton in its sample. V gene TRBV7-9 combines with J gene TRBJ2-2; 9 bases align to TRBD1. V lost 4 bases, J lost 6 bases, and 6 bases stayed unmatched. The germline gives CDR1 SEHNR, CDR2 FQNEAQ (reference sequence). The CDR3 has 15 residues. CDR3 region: CASSSGQGLAGELFF. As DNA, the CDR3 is TGTGCCAGCAGCTCGGGACAGGGATTAGCCGGGGAGCTGTTTTTT.

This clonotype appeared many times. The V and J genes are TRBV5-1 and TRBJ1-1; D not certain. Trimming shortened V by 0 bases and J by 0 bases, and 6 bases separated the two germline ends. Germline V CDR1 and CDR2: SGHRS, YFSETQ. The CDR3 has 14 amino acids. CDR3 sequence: CASSLGQVNTEAFF. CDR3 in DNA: TGCGCCAGCAGCTTGGGTCAGGTGAACACTGAAGCTTTCTTT.

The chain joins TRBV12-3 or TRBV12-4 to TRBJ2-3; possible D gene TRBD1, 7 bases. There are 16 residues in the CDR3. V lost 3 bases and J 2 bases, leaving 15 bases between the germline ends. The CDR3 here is CASSFGRGTVTDTQYF. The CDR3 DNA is TGTGCCAGCAGTTTTGGCAGGGGGACTGTCACAGATACGCAGTATTTT.

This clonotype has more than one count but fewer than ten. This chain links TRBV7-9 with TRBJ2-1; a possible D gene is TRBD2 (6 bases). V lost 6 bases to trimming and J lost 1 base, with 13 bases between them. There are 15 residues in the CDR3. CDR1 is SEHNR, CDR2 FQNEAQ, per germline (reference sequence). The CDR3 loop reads CASRGQGLSYNEQFF. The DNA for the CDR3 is TGTGCCAGCAGGGGCCAGGGACTGTCCTACAATGAGCAGTTCTTC.

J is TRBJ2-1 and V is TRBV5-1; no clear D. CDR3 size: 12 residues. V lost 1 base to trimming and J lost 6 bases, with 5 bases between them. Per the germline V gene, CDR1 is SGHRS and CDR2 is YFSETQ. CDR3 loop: CASSLRTNEQFF. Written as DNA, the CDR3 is TGCGCCAGCAGCTTGCGAACCAATGAGCAGTTCTTC.

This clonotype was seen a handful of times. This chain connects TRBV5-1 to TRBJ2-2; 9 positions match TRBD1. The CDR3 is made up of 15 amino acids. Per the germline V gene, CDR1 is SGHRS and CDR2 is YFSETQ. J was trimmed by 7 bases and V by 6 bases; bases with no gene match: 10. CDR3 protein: CASIRTGDGNGELFF. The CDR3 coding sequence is TGCGCCAGCATCCGGACAGGGGACGGGAACGGGGAGCTGTTTTTT.

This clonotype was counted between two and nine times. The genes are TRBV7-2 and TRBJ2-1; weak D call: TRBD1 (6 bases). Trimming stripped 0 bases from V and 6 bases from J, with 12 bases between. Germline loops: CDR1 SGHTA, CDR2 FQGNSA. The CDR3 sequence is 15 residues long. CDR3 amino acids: CASSLAAGVFNEQFF. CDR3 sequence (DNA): TGTGCCAGCAGCTTAGCAGCAGGGGTTTTCAATGAGCAGTTCTTC.

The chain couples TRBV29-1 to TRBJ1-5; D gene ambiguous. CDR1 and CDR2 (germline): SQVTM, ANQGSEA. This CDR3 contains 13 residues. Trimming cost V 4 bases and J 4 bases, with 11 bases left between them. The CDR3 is CSVGASPNQPQHF. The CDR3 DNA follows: TGCAGCGTTGGTGCCAGCCCTAATCAGCCCCAGCATTTT.

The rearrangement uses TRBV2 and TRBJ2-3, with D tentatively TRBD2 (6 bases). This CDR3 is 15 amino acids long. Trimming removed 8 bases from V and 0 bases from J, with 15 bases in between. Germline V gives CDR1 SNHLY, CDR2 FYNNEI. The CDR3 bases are TGTGCCAGCGCTATGGGACTTCCCAGCACAGATACGCAGTATTTT. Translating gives CASAMGLPSTDTQYF.

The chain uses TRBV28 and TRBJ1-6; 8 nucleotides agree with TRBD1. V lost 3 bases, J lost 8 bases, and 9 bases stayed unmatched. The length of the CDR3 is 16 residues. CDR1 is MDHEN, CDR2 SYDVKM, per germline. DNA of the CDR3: TGTGCCAGCAGTTTCCTTGACGGGACAGGCCATTCACCCCTCCACTTT. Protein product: CASSFLDGTGHSPLHF.

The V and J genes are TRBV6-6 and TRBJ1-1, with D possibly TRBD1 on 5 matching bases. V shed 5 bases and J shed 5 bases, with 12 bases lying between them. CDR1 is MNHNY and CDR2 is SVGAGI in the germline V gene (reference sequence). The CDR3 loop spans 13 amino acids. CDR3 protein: CASSPREQTEAFF. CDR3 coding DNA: TGTGCCAGCAGTCCCAGGGAACAGACTGAAGCTTTCTTT.

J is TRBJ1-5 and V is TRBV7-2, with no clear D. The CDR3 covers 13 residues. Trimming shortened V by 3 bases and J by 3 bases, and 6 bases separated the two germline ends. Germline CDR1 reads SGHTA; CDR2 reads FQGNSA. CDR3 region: CASSLDINQPQHF. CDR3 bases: TGTGCCAGCAGCTTGGATATCAATCAGCCCCAGCATTTT. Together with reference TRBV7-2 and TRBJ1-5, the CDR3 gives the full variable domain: GAGVSQSPSNKVTEKGKDVELRCDPISGHTALYWYRQSLGQGLEFLIYFQGNSAPDKSGLPSDRFSAERTGGSVSTLTIQRTQQEDSAVYLCASSLDINQPQHFGDGTRLSIL.